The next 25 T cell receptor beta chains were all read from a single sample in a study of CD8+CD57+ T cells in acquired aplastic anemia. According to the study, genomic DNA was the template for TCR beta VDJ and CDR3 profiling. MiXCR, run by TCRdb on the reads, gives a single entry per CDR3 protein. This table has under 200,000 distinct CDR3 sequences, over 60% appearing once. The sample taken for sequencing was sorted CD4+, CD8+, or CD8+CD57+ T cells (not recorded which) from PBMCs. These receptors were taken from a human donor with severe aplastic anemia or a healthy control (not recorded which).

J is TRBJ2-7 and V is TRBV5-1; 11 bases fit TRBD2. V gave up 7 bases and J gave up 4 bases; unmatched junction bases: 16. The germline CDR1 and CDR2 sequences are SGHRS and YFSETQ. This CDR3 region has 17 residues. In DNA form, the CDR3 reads TGCGCCAGCGCCCTTAGCGGGAGGGCCGAAAATAAGTACGAGCAGTACTTC. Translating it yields CASALSGRAENKYEQYF. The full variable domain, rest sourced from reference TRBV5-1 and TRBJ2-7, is KAGVTQTPRYLIKTRGQQVTLSCSPISGHRSVSWYQQTPGQGLQFLFEYFSETQRNKGNFPGRFSGRQFSNSRSEMNVSTLELGDSALYLCASALSGRAENKYEQYFGPGTRLTVT.

As DNA, the CDR3 is TGTGCCAGCAGCTTAGGGAGCGGGGTCTCCTACAATGAGCAGTTCTTC. Translation gives CASSLGSGVSYNEQFF. This sequence joins TRBV7-2 and TRBJ2-1; 7 nucleotides line up with TRBD2. This CDR3 contains 16 residues. Germline CDR1 SGHTA, CDR2 FQGNSA. The J segment lost 0 bases and the V segment lost 1 base, leaving 3 bases of the junction unmatched. The complete variable domain, with remaining parts taken from reference TRBV7-2 and TRBJ2-1, reads GAGVSQSPSNKVTEKGKDVELRCDPISGHTALYWYRQSLGQGLEFLIYFQGNSAPDKSGLPSDRFSAERTGGSVSTLTIQRTQQEDSAVYLCASSLGSGVSYNEQFFGPGTRLTVL.

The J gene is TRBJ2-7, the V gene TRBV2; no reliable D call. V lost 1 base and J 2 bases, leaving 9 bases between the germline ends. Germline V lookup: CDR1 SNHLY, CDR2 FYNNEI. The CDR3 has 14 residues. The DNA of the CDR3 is TGTGCCAGCAGTGAAGTAGGGTCACCCTACGAGCAGTACTTC. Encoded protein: CASSEVGSPYEQYF.

The CDR3 DNA reads as TGTGCCAGCAGCTTAGGGACGGCTAGCGGGGCGAAGCAGTTCTTC. Its protein is CASSLGTASGAKQFF. The chain carries TRBV7-6 and TRBJ2-1; 9 bases line up with TRBD2. Germline V gene data show CDR1 as SGHVS and CDR2 as FNYEAQ. CDR3 length: 15 residues. The ends lost 1 base at V and 11 bases at J; junction bases unmatched: 9.

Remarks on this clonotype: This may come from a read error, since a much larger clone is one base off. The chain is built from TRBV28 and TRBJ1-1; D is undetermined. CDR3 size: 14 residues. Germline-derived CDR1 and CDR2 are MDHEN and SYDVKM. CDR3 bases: TGTGCCAGCAGTCAACCTCTCGGGAACACTAAAGCTTTCTTT. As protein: CASSQPLGNTKAFF.

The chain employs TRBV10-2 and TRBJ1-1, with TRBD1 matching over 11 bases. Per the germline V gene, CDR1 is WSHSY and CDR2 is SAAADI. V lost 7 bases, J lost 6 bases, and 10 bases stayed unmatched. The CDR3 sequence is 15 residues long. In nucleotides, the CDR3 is TGCGCCAGCAAACCGGGGGACAGGGGGGACGCTGAAGCTTTCTTT. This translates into CASKPGDRGDAEAFF.

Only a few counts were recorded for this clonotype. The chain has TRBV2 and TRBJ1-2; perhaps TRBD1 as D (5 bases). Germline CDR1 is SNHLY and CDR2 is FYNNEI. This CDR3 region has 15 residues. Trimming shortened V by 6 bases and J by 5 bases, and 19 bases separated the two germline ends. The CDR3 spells CASREGPGLEYGYTF. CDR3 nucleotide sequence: TGTGCCAGCAGGGAGGGGCCAGGTCTTGAATATGGCTACACCTTC. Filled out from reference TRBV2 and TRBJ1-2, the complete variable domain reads EPEVTQTPSHQVTQMGQEVILRCVPISNHLYFYWYRQILGQKVEFLVSFYNNEISEKSEIFDDQFSVERPDGSNFTLKIRSTKLEDSAMYFCASREGPGLEYGYTFGSGTRLTVV.

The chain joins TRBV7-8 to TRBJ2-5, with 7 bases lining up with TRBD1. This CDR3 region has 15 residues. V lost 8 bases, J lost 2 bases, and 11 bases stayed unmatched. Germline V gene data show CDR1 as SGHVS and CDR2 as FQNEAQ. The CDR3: CASGGRTGVQETQYF. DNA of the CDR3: TGTGCCAGCGGAGGCCGTACAGGGGTACAAGAGACCCAGTACTTC.

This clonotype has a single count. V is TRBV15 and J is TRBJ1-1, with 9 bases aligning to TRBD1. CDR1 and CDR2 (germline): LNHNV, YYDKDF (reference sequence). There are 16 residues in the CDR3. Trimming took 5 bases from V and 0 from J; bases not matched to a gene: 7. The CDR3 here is CATSGLGQGMNTEAFF. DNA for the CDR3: TGTGCCACCAGCGGCCTCGGACAGGGGATGAACACTGAAGCTTTCTTT.

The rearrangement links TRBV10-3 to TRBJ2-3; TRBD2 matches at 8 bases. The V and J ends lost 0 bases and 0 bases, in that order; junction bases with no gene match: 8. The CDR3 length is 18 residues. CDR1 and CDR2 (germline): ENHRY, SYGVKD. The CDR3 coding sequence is TGTGCCATCAGTGAGTCGCGCTCTAGCGGGCTAAGCACAGATACGCAGTATTTT. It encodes CAISESRSSGLSTDTQYF.

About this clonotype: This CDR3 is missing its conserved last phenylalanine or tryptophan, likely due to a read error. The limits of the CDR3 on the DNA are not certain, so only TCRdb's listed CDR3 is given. Here the CDR3 reads CSASRELPP. The genes are TRBV29-1 and TRBJ2-5; the table's D call, TRBD2, was not checked against the DNA. Germline CDR1 reads SQVTM; CDR2 reads ANQGSEA. The CDR3 is 9 amino acids long, termini counted.

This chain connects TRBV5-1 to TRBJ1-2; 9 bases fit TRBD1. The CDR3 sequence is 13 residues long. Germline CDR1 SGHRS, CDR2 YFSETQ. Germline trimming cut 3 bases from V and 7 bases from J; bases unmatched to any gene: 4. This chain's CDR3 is CASSWGQGGGYTF. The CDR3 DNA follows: TGCGCCAGCAGCTGGGGACAGGGTGGTGGCTACACCTTC. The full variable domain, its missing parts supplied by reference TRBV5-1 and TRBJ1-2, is KAGVTQTPRYLIKTRGQQVTLSCSPISGHRSVSWYQQTPGQGLQFLFEYFSETQRNKGNFPGRFSGRQFSNSRSEMNVSTLELGDSALYLCASSWGQGGGYTFGSGTRLTVV.

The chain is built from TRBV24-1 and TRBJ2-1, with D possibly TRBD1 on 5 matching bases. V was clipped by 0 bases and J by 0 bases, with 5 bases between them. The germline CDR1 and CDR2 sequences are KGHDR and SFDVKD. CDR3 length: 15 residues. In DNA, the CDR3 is TGTGCCACCAGTGATTTGCAGGGCTCCTACAATGAGCAGTTCTTC. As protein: CATSDLQGSYNEQFF.

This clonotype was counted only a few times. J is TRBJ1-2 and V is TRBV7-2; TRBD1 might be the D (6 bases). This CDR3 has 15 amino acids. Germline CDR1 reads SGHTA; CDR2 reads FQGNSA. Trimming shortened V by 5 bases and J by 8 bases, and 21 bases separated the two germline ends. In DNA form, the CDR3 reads TGTGCCAGCAGCCCTTTCGGGACAAGCGGAGGGGGCTACACCTTC. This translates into CASSPFGTSGGGYTF.

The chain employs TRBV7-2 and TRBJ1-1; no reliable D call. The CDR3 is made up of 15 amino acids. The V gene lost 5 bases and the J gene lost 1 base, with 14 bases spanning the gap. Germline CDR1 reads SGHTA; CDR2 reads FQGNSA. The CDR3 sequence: CASSQLTLRNTEAFF. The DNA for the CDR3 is TGTGCCAGCAGCCAACTAACCCTCAGGAACACTGAAGCTTTCTTT.

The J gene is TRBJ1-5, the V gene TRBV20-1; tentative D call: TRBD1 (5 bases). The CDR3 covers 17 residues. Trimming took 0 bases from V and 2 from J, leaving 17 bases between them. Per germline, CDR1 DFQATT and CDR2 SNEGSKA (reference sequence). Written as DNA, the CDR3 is TGCAGTGCTAGAGATCTAAAAGGGACCGTGGGCAATCAGCCCCAGCATTTT. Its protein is CSARDLKGTVGNQPQHF.

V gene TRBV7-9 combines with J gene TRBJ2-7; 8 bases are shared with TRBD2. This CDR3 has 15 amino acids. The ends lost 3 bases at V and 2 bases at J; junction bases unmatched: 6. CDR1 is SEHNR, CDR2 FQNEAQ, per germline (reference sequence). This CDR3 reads CASSFPGRETYEQYF. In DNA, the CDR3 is TGTGCCAGCAGCTTCCCCGGGAGGGAAACCTACGAGCAGTACTTC.

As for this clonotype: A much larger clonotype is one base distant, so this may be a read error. CDR3 in DNA: TGTGCCTGGGCCTCAGGGGGTGGCTCACCCCTCCACTTT. Encoded protein: CAWASGGGSPLHF. The rearrangement links TRBV30 to TRBJ1-6; 7 bases are a match to TRBD1. The CDR3 is 13 amino acids. The V gene's germline CDR1 is GTSNPN and CDR2 SVGIG (reference sequence). V gave up 5 bases and J gave up 10 bases; unmatched junction bases: 8.

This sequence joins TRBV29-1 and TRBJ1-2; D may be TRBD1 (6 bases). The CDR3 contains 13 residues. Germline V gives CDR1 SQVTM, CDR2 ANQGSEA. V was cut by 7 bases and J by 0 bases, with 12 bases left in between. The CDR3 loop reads CSARTASNYGYTF. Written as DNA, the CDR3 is TGCAGCGCGCGGACAGCCTCTAACTATGGCTACACCTTC.

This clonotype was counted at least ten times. CDR3 amino acids: CASSVQGAGYETQYF. For the CDR3, the DNA is TGTGCCAGCAGCGTCCAGGGAGCGGGGTATGAGACCCAGTACTTC. V usage is TRBV6-5 and J usage is TRBJ2-5; 7 bases are a match to TRBD2. CDR1 MNHEY and CDR2 SVGAGI come from the germline V gene. V lost 6 bases, J lost 5 bases, and 12 bases stayed unmatched. The CDR3 length is 15 residues.

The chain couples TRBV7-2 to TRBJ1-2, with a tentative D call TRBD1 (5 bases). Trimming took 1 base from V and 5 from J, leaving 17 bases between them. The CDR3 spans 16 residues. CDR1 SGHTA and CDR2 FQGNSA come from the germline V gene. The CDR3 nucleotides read TGTGCCAGCAGCTTAGTCGGGGACTTCGGGGGATATGGCTACACCTTC. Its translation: CASSLVGDFGGYGYTF.

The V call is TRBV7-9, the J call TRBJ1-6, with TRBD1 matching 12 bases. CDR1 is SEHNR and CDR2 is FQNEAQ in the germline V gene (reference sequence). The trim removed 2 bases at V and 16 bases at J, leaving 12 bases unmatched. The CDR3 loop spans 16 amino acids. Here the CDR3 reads CASSLYSGTGGNGLHF. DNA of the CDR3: TGTGCCAGCAGCTTATACTCCGGGACAGGGGGCAACGGACTCCACTTT.

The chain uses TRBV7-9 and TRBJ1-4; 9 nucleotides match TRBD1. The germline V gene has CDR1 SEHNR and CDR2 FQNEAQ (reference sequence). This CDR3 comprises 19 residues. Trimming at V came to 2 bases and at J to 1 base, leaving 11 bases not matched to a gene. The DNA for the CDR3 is TGTGCCAGCAGCTTACCTACAGGGGGCGCAGGTGGAACTAATGAAAAACTGTTTTTT. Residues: CASSLPTGGAGGTNEKLFF.

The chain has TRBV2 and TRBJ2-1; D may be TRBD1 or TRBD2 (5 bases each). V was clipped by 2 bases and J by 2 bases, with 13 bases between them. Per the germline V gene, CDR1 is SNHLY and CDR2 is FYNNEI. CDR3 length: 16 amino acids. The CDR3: CASSEQGAATYNEQFF. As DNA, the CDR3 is TGTGCCAGCAGTGAACAGGGAGCGGCTACCTACAATGAGCAGTTCTTC.

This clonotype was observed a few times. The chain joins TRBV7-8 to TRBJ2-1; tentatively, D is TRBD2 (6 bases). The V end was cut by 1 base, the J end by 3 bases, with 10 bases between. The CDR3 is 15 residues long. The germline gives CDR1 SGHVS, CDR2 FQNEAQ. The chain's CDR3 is CASSLVSSGYNEQFF. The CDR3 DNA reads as TGTGCCAGCAGCTTAGTGAGTAGCGGCTACAATGAGCAGTTCTTC.